This T cell receptor beta chain was observed in a study of OX40 agonist ivuxolimab in advanced cancers. The junction had 6 bases not matched to a gene; V was cut back by 5 bases and J by 0 bases. Germline V lookup: CDR1 SEHNR, CDR2 FQNEAQ (reference sequence). CDR3 length: 16 residues. Sequencing used immunoSEQ multiplex PCR; TCRdb keeps in-frame clones, though not all of them. Of about 67,000 clones listed, roughly 80% are singletons. Remarks on this clone: Its target is not known.

Points from the study as a whole: Antigen specificity was not determined for the expanded peripheral T cells. Among patients with partial responses at 0.1-3.0 mg/kg, clonal expansion was among the lowest.

The sample consisted of CD4+ or CD8+ T cells sorted from blood, taken in a trial of the OX40 agonist ivuxolimab. The receptor comes from an adult with an advanced solid tumor such as melanoma, head and neck, liver or kidney cancer. J is TRBJ2-1 and V is TRBV7-9; 8 bases are a match to TRBD2. The CDR3 is CASSLATSGSYNEQFF. CDR3 bases: TGTGCCAGCAGCCTCGCAACTAGCGGCTCCTACAATGAGCAGTTCTTC.